Shown below are 30 T cell receptor beta chains from a single sample sequenced in a study of graft-versus-host responses after intestinal transplantation. These TCRs' antigens remain unknown. Some clones are missing from TCRdb's copy, which holds only in-frame ones; the method was immunoSEQ multiplex PCR. The table has about 120,000 clones, 90% seen once. Sample: unstimulated CD4+ T cells sorted from spleen or lymph node cells, taken before intestinal transplant. Every receptor here comes from a human donor who received an intestinal transplant.

The gene calls are TRBV5-1 and TRBJ2-7; maybe TRBD2 (6 bases). This CDR3 is 15 amino acids long. V was cut by 0 bases and J by 4 bases, with 14 bases left in between. The V gene's germline CDR1 is SGHRS and CDR2 YFSETQ. CDR3 coding DNA: TGCGCCAGCAGCTTGGTGAGGACTACGCCTTACGAGCAGTACTTC. It codes for CASSLVRTTPYEQYF.

This chain uses TRBV2 with TRBJ1-1, with 8 positions matching TRBD1. There are 16 residues in the CDR3. The germline V gene encodes CDR1 SNHLY and CDR2 FYNNEI. J lost 5 bases, V lost 6 bases, and 14 bases had no gene match. The CDR3 is CASSPGTGKGGTEAFF. Here the CDR3 DNA reads TGTGCCAGCAGCCCCGGGACAGGTAAAGGAGGGACTGAAGCTTTCTTT.

J is TRBJ2-7 and V is TRBV11-2; possibly TRBD2 for D (5 bases). The CDR3 runs 15 residues. The germline gives CDR1 SGHAT, CDR2 FQNNGV. V was pared by 2 bases and J by 0 bases, with 11 bases between. The CDR3 coding sequence is TGTGCCAGCAGCTTAACGACTGACTACTCCTACGAGCAGTACTTC. It yields the protein CASSLTTDYSYEQYF.

The gene calls are TRBV6-1 and TRBJ1-6; 7 bases align to TRBD1. CDR1 and CDR2 from the germline V gene are MNHNS and SASEGT. CDR3 length equals 14 residues. The junction had 5 bases not matched to a gene; V was cut back by 8 bases and J by 4 bases. In DNA form, the CDR3 reads TGTGCCAGCGGGGACAGCATGTATAATTCACCCCTCCACTTT. Translation: CASGDSMYNSPLHF.

The chain uses TRBV2 and TRBJ2-7, with TRBD1 as a possible D gene (6 bases). The germline gives CDR1 SNHLY, CDR2 FYNNEI. The CDR3 has 12 residues. Trimming took 5 bases from V and 2 from J, leaving 7 bases between them. The CDR3 DNA reads TGTGCCAGCAGTCGGGACACCTACGAGCAGTACTTC. This encodes CASSRDTYEQYF. The full variable domain, with the rest looked up from reference TRBV2 and TRBJ2-7, is EPEVTQTPSHQVTQMGQEVILRCVPISNHLYFYWYRQILGQKVEFLVSFYNNEISEKSEIFDDQFSVERPDGSNFTLKIRSTKLEDSAMYFCASSRDTYEQYFGPGTRLTVT.

The chain links TRBV5-1 to TRBJ1-1; D call uncertain. CDR3 length: 16 amino acids. The V end was cut by 2 bases, the J end by 0 bases, with 14 bases between. Germline loops: CDR1 SGHRS, CDR2 YFSETQ. The CDR3 DNA follows: TGCGCCAGCAGCTTCGACGGAGAGCATCTGAACACTGAAGCTTTCTTT. Encoded protein: CASSFDGEHLNTEAFF.

The rearrangement joins TRBV7-2 to TRBJ2-1, with 15 bases lining up with TRBD2. This CDR3 region has 15 residues. Germline CDR1 and CDR2: SGHTA and FQGNSA. V lost 5 bases to trimming and J lost 8 bases; unmatched junction nucleotides: 4. In nucleotides, the CDR3 is TGTGCCAGCAGCGGGGGACTAGCGGGGGGCGATGAGCAGTTCTTC. Its translation is CASSGGLAGGDEQFF.

The chain combines TRBV5-4 with TRBJ2-3; 12 bases are shared with TRBD2. Trimming removed 5 bases from V and 4 bases from J; junction bases left unmatched: 8. The length of the CDR3 is 16 residues. CDR1 is SGHNT and CDR2 is YYREEE in the germline V gene (reference sequence). CDR3 region: CASRPTSGRGADTQYF. CDR3 bases: TGTGCCAGCAGGCCGACTAGCGGGAGAGGGGCAGATACGCAGTATTTT.

V gene TRBV5-1 combines with J gene TRBJ2-7, with D tentatively TRBD2 (7 bases). V lost 0 bases to trimming and J lost 1 base, with 11 bases between them. This CDR3 has 15 residues. Germline V gives CDR1 SGHRS, CDR2 YFSETQ. This CDR3 is CASSLGGGRSYEQYF. In DNA form, the CDR3 reads TGCGCCAGCAGCTTGGGCGGGGGCAGATCCTACGAGCAGTACTTC.

The rearrangement uses TRBV7-9 and TRBJ1-1; D possibly corresponds to TRBD1 (5 bases). The ends were cut back, 1 base at V and 2 bases at J, with 14 bases in the middle. The CDR3 is 16 amino acids. Germline loops: CDR1 SEHNR, CDR2 FQNEAQ (reference sequence). As DNA, the CDR3 is TGTGCCAGCAGCTTAGGTTTTGGGGCAGTTAACACTGAAGCTTTCTTT. It translates to CASSLGFGAVNTEAFF.

As to this clone: The same CDR3 arises from other DNA sequences in this sample as well. CDR3: CSARSEYEQYF. CDR3 DNA: TGCAGTGCTAGATCGGAGTACGAGCAGTACTTC. This chain uses TRBV20-1 with TRBJ2-7; no clear D. Trimming shortened V by 2 bases and J by 4 bases, and 6 bases separated the two germline ends. In germline, CDR1 is DFQATT, CDR2 SNEGSKA (reference sequence). This CDR3 spans 11 amino acids.

The chain is built from TRBV28 and TRBJ1-5; D remains unclear. The CDR3 covers 12 residues. The germline CDR1 and CDR2 sequences are MDHEN and SYDVKM. V shed 5 bases and J shed 4 bases, with 6 bases lying between them. DNA of the CDR3: TGTGCCAGCAGTCTAATAAATCAGCCCCAGCATTTT. Its translation: CASSLINQPQHF.

The chain is built from TRBV28 and TRBJ2-2; a weak D match, TRBD2 (5 bases). The CDR3 is made up of 18 amino acids. Trimming took off 7 bases at V and 7 bases at J, with 28 bases between the two ends. Germline loops: CDR1 MDHEN, CDR2 SYDVKM. The CDR3: CASTTSLGTGFGVGELFF. The CDR3 DNA is TGTGCCAGCACTACCTCCCTCGGCACCGGATTCGGGGTCGGGGAGCTGTTTTTT. Variable domain in full (rest from reference TRBV28 and TRBJ2-2): DVKVTQSSRYLVKRTGEKVFLECVQDMDHENMFWYRQDPGLGLRLIYFSYDVKMKEKGDIPEGYSVSREKKERFSLILESASTNQTSMYLCASTTSLGTGFGVGELFFGEGSRLTVL.

This rearrangement joins TRBV28 to TRBJ1-2, with D possibly TRBD1 on 5 matching bases. Germline CDR1 MDHEN, CDR2 SYDVKM. V lost 5 bases, J lost 1 base, and 14 bases lay in between. CDR3 length: 15 amino acids. The chain's CDR3 is CASSPNRSFNYGYTF. The CDR3 DNA reads as TGTGCCAGCAGTCCCAACAGGTCCTTTAACTATGGCTACACCTTC.

The chain uses TRBV30 and TRBJ2-1, with D possibly matching TRBD2 (5 bases). CDR3 size: 15 residues. CDR1 is GTSNPN and CDR2 is SVGIG in the germline V gene (reference sequence). V was trimmed by 3 bases and J by 5 bases, leaving 17 bases between them. The CDR3 region is CAWSHITSSHNEQFF. CDR3 DNA sequence: TGTGCCTGGAGCCATATAACTAGTTCCCACAATGAGCAGTTCTTC.

The chain has TRBV5-8 and TRBJ2-3; perhaps TRBD2 as D (6 bases). In germline, CDR1 is SGHTS, CDR2 YDEGEE. The CDR3 is 15 amino acids. V was cut by 1 base and J by 3 bases, with 12 bases left in between. CDR3: CASSLTSIKTDTQYF. For the CDR3, the DNA is TGTGCCAGCAGCTTGACTAGCATTAAGACAGATACGCAGTATTTT.

V gene TRBV9 combines with J gene TRBJ1-3; 9 nucleotides match TRBD1. Unmatched junction bases numbered 11, after V lost 4 bases and J lost 0 bases. The CDR3 runs to 18 residues. The V gene's germline CDR1 is SGDLS and CDR2 YYNGEE. CDR3 nucleotide sequence: TGTGCCAGCAGCACAACTACGGACAGGGGAGTCTCTGGAAACACCATATATTTT. Translation: CASSTTTDRGVSGNTIYF. The whole variable domain, remainder taken from reference TRBV9 and TRBJ1-3, is DSGVTQTPKHLITATGQRVTLRCSPRSGDLSVYWYQQSLDQGLQFLIQYYNGEERAKGNILERFSAQQFPDLHSELNLSSLELGDSALYFCASSTTTDRGVSGNTIYFGEGSWLTVV.

The V gene is TRBV5-1, the J gene TRBJ2-7; 7 bases match TRBD1. J was trimmed by 2 bases and V by 7 bases; bases with no gene match: 6. This CDR3 has 13 amino acids. CDR1 and CDR2 (germline): SGHRS, YFSETQ. CDR3 in amino acids: CASSRGLTYEQYF. In DNA, the CDR3 is TGCGCCAGCTCCAGGGGGTTGACCTACGAGCAGTACTTC.

The chain is built from TRBV7-9 and TRBJ2-3; D possibly corresponds to TRBD2 (6 bases). Germline CDR1 SEHNR, CDR2 FQNEAQ (reference sequence). CDR3 length: 16 residues. Trimming removed 1 base from V and 0 bases from J, with 11 bases in between. CDR3 nucleotide sequence: TGTGCCAGCAGCTTAGAGGGGACTTTAAGCACAGATACGCAGTATTTT. Its translation: CASSLEGTLSTDTQYF.

This chain uses TRBV6-5 with TRBJ1-6; D ambiguous. The CDR3 is 15 amino acids. Germline CDR1 and CDR2: MNHEY and SVGAGI. V lost 1 base, J lost 3 bases, and 7 bases lay in between. CDR3: CASSYLSNYNSPLHF. CDR3 nucleotide sequence: TGTGCCAGCAGTTACTTATCTAACTATAATTCACCCCTCCACTTT.

V usage is TRBV18 and J usage is TRBJ1-1; D gene ambiguous. CDR3 length equals 16 residues. Germline V gene sequence: CDR1 KGHSH, CDR2 LQKENI. Between the trimmed V and J ends, which lost 2 bases and 4 bases, there was a span of 17 bases. The CDR3 is CASSPNPRRELTEAFF. The CDR3, as DNA: TGTGCCAGCTCACCAAATCCCAGGAGGGAACTCACTGAAGCTTTCTTT.

The gene calls are TRBV11-2 and TRBJ1-1, with D possibly TRBD1 on 5 matching bases. In germline, CDR1 is SGHAT, CDR2 FQNNGV. CDR3 length: 14 residues. Trimming cost V 2 bases and J 6 bases, with 13 bases left between them. The CDR3 reads CASSLLTGGSEAFF. CDR3 nucleotide sequence: TGTGCCAGCAGCTTATTGACGGGGGGGTCTGAAGCTTTCTTT.

The chain combines TRBV5-1 with TRBJ2-2; the D gene is possibly TRBD2 (7 bases). CDR1 is SGHRS and CDR2 is YFSETQ in the germline V gene. V was clipped by 0 bases and J by 5 bases, with 11 bases between them. This CDR3 has 15 amino acids. CDR3 residues: CASSLAGEGTGELFF. In DNA form, the CDR3 reads TGCGCCAGCAGCTTGGCAGGGGAGGGGACCGGGGAGCTGTTTTTT.

Concerning this clone: The sample contains more than one DNA sequence encoding this CDR3. The chain employs TRBV5-1 and TRBJ2-5; D perhaps matches TRBD2 (5 bases). The CDR3 extends over 14 amino acids. The V and J ends lost 0 bases and 3 bases respectively, with 9 bases between them. Germline CDR1 and CDR2: SGHRS and YFSETQ. Written as DNA, the CDR3 is TGCGCCAGCAGCTTGGCGGGGTTAGAAGAGACCCAGTACTTC. This sequence encodes CASSLAGLEETQYF.

This clone was seen just once. The CDR3 region has the DNA TGTGCCAGCAGTGAACCAGGCTCTGGGGCCAACGTCCTGACTTTC. This codes for CASSEPGSGANVLTF. The chain recombines TRBV6-1 with TRBJ2-6; D gene uncertain. Deletions cut 2 bases from V and 0 bases from J, with 5 bases between. Germline V gene data show CDR1 as MNHNS and CDR2 as SASEGT. The CDR3 is made up of 15 amino acids.

This clone has more than one count but fewer than ten. V gene TRBV30 combines with J gene TRBJ1-1; TRBD1 matches at 9 bases. CDR3 length equals 15 residues. V lost 2 bases, J lost 5 bases, and 9 bases stayed unmatched. CDR1 and CDR2 from the germline V gene are GTSNPN and SVGIG (reference sequence). CDR3 amino acids: CAWSPLGTGSTEAFF. Here the CDR3 DNA reads TGTGCCTGGAGTCCGCTGGGGACAGGGTCGACTGAAGCTTTCTTT.

This clone turned up a few times. V gene TRBV2 combines with J gene TRBJ2-7; 9 bases match TRBD1. The V gene's germline CDR1 is SNHLY and CDR2 FYNNEI. This CDR3 is built from 16 residues. The V and J ends lost 2 bases and 2 bases, in that order; junction bases with no gene match: 7. CDR3 region: CASSENTGQGPYEQYF. In nucleotides, the CDR3 is TGTGCCAGCAGTGAAAATACGGGACAGGGACCCTACGAGCAGTACTTC.

The table lists this clone with a count of one. The chain combines TRBV6-1 with TRBJ2-2, with TRBD2 as a possible D gene (6 bases). The germline V gene encodes CDR1 MNHNS and CDR2 SASEGT. With 7 bases removed from V and 6 bases from J, the gap between germline ends came to 15 bases. The CDR3 is made up of 14 amino acids. The chain's CDR3 is CASKGGRLAGELFF. CDR3 DNA sequence: TGTGCCAGCAAGGGTGGGCGACTAGCCGGGGAGCTGTTTTTT.

The chain has TRBV7-7 and TRBJ1-1; D is perhaps TRBD1 (5 bases). This CDR3 is 13 amino acids long. Germline CDR1 and CDR2: SSHAT and FNYEAQ (reference sequence). V dropped 5 bases and J dropped 0 bases, with 7 bases sitting between them. This chain's CDR3 is CASSRQMNTEAFF. CDR3 DNA sequence: TGTGCCAGCAGCAGACAGATGAACACTGAAGCTTTCTTT.

The V and J genes are TRBV7-6 and TRBJ2-7; TRBD1 matches at 8 bases. The germline V gene encodes CDR1 SGHVS and CDR2 FNYEAQ. With V trimmed by 4 bases and J by 7 bases, 6 bases remained unmatched. The CDR3 runs to 13 residues. DNA for the CDR3: TGTGCCAGCAGCTCTTCAGGGGGCAGAGAGCAGTACTTC. Its translation is CASSSSGGREQYF.